Sequencing of this T cell receptor (beta chain) was carried out in a study of STAT5B mutations in CD4+ large granular lymphocyte leukemia. Study-wide results and caveats: TRBV06-family usage was enriched in top patient clones (8/27) versus controls (2/35). Main leukemic clonotypes were patient-specific, but around 25% appeared at low frequency elsewhere.

This clone was seen only a few times. The target antigen is unknown. This CDR3 is built from 17 residues. The V and J ends lost 2 bases and 10 bases respectively, with 24 bases between them. Germline CDR1 reads MDHEN; CDR2 reads SYDVKM. Sequencing was at survey level. Original data processing: Lowest detectable productive clonotype frequency was 2.59 x 10-5. Using immunoSEQ multiplex PCR, the repertoire was profiled, and TCRdb retains in-frame clones only, with some absent. That table gives V, J and clone size, and the DNA gave D and trimming. The sample holds some 21,000 clones; 70% are singletons and the top ten take over 25%.

The TCR originated in a human donor in good health. The chain links TRBV28 to TRBJ1-5; D possibly corresponds to TRBD1 (6 bases). The specimen sequenced was CD4+ T cells from blood buffy coats. CDR3 coding DNA: TGTGCCAGCAGTTTACCCTTACCGGACAGAGGAAGGTATCCCCAGCATTTT. It translates to CASSLPLPDRGRYPQHF.